This T cell receptor beta chain was observed in a study of naive and memory T cell subsets (dated by TCRdb to about 2017). About the full investigation: An open-source, UMI-based TCR alpha and beta sequencing pipeline was applied to sorted naive and memory peripheral blood T cell subsets. Complete agreement was observed between the functional CMV T cell responses and the IgG serology results. RNA was DNase-treated and reverse transcribed with TCR constant-region primers, mostly using SuperScript III. The research as a whole found: In both CD4 and CD8 cells, the Gini index increased while Shannon and inverse Simpson diversity decreased from naive through CM, EM and EMRA. The repertoire findings for the naive and memory subsets could not be validated against a ground truth because none was available. After error correction, only a single occurrence was seen for over 90% of naive TCR sequences, so much steeper abundance distributions were produced than in memory subsets. Each clonotype was defined as a single alpha or beta chain sequence rather than as a paired alpha/beta receptor. TCR abundance followed a power law whose exponent differed between naive and memory subsets but was consistent across the three individuals. RNA-based TCR counts may be influenced by expression changes linked to T cell activation and differentiation.

The CDR3 contains 13 residues, cysteine and phenylalanine counted. The read is trimmed to its CDR3 DNA, 39 bases read in frame from base 1. The germline ends are 12 bases apart after V is trimmed by 6 bases and J by 4 bases. Sequences MDHEN (CDR1) and SYDVKM (CDR2) are obtained from the germline V gene. On this clonotype: Which antigen it targets is not known. No much larger clone exists at a distance of one base, and base qualities are not known.

From the second PCR step onward, the TCR alpha chain libraries and the TCR beta chain libraries were amplified separately. The CMV status of each donor was determined by measuring IFNgamma production from CD4+ T cells after fresh PBMCs had been stimulated overnight with CMV viral lysate. CD4 T cells were positively selected using Miltenyi beads, after which CD8 T cells were positively selected from the CD4-negative fraction. Cells were stained for CD3, CD4, CD8, CD45RA, CD27 and a live/dead dye and were sorted on a BD Aria II into four subsets based on CD45RA and CD27. Blood was obtained from a few healthy volunteers, and the blood from each volunteer was fractionated into CD4 and CD8 T cells and subsequently into four differentiation subsets. Roughly 0.11 L of peripheral blood was drawn per donor, and PBMC were isolated by Ficoll-Paque PLUS density-gradient centrifugation. Sorted cells were lysed in RLT buffer, after which RNA was extracted using a Qiagen RNeasy kit and stored at -80 degrees C.

Library preparation used UMI-ligation and nested PCR. To cover both TRBC1 and TRBC2, the beta constant-region primer consisted of an equimolar mix of two oligonucleotides. The ligated cDNA went through four rounds of PCR with nested alpha and beta constant-region primers together with the SP2 primer. T4 RNA ligase 1 ligated a single-stranded oligonucleotide carrying the SP2 primer and a 12-nucleotide UMI to the cDNA 3' end. The ligation reaction was incubated at 16°C for roughly 19-25 hours. PCR2 was typically run as a SYBR Green qPCR and stopped at a predetermined threshold to prevent over-amplification. Agencourt AMPure XP magnetic beads were used for all purifications after the first. Libraries were quantified by Qubit and checked on a TapeStation, where a main peak was expected near 650 bp. Pooled libraries were sequenced on an Illumina MiSeq with v2 2x251 paired-end kits, typically giving roughly 1-2.3 million reads per sample. Each sample library was pooled at about 4 nM, and about 5-7% PhiX was included to improve cluster recognition. From the authors' description of their analysis: FASTQ reads processed by Demultiplexor were assigned V and J genes by Decombinator through tag matching that tolerated a single base-pair mismatch. Collapsinator relied on UMIs to fix sequencing errors as well as frequency errors caused by PCR heterogeneity. TCRs were translated and CDR3s were extracted from the conserved cysteine to the FGXG phenylalanine by CDR3Translator, with non-productive sequences being flagged. Gini, Shannon entropy and inverse Simpson indices were calculated on repertoires that had been subsampled to equal numbers of UMI-defined TCRs. Clonotype abundance distributions were fitted to a power law by maximum likelihood within the linear range. When run on a single naive CD8 sample, MIGEC and the pipeline yielded similar UMI counts, similar unique TCR numbers and similar clonal distributions. A set of 7,322 CMV-associated CDR3 sequences, compiled from VDJdb and a published dataset, was used to search the repertoires. In TCRdb, the public reads were trimmed at Q25 with fastp and aligned with MiXCR, with productive beta chains retained. Entries that share a CDR3 protein sequence are merged under the most common genes and DNA. The V and J calls reflect TCRdb's pipeline rather than the authors' work. The sample profile shows over 100,000 distinct CDR3 sequences; around a third of them were found once. Of the sample, around 0.92% falls within the top ten clones.

The sequence derives from a human donor in good health. Input material: central memory CD4+ T cells from blood. This specimen's cell subset or site label, per the study, means: central memory, CD45RA- CD27+. The chain was built from TRBV28 and TRBJ2-5; TRBD1 is a possible D gene, resting on 5 matching bases. The DNA sequence reads TGTGCCAGCAGAATAATCCAGGGAGAGACCCAGTACTTC. The encoded protein is CASRIIQGETQYF.